This record covers a single TCR beta chain. This specimen comes from a study of blood T cell repertoires in COVID-19. With 4 bases removed from V and 3 bases from J, the gap between germline ends came to 13 bases. In germline, CDR1 is SGHKS, CDR2 YYEKEE (reference sequence). There are 15 residues in the CDR3. Per the authors' pipeline: Nucleated cell counts were estimated from reference gene primer amplification. Assay used: immunoSEQ multiplex PCR; TCRdb lists only in-frame clones, some missing. V, J and clone size are taken as reported in that table, and D and trimming were inferred from the DNA itself. The sample carries about 150,000 clones, roughly 84% recorded once.

This TCR came from a human donor in a cohort sampled during active COVID-19. J is TRBJ1-4 and V is TRBV5-5; perhaps TRBD1 as D (5 bases). The sample comprised peripheral blood. As DNA, the CDR3 is TGTGCCAGCAGCGTCAGCGGGACGGCTAATGAAAAACTGTTTTTT. This gives the protein CASSVSGTANEKLFF. Full variable domain (missing parts from reference TRBV5-5 and TRBJ1-4): DAGVTQSPTHLIKTRGQQVTLRCSPISGHKSVSWYQQVLGQGPQFIFQYYEKEERGRGNFPDRFSARQFPNYSSELNVNALLLGDSALYLCASSVSGTANEKLFFGSGTQLSVL.